This is a list of T cell receptor beta chains from one sample in a study of patients and donors after allogeneic stem cell transplantation. TCRdb analysed the RT-PCR reads with MiXCR anew, one entry per CDR3 protein. The repertoire holds 900,000 to 1,000,000 distinct CDR3 sequences, more than 15% seen once, with around 6% in the top ten. Source material: blood, either unsorted or a sorted T cell fraction (not recorded which). The receptors were sampled from a human donor who was either an allogeneic HSCT recipient or a stem cell or donor lymphocyte infusion donor (not recorded which). It is not recorded whose cells these are; they may come from a transplant donor. The CDR3 runs from the conserved cysteine through the conserved F or W. The D gene is left open where the match is weak. The size entry is marked missing in some rows and otherwise reads once, few, many or a size class.

>.|TRBJ1-1|TRBV12-3/TRBV12-4|many
CASSLQRGDTEAFF
TGTGCCAGCAGTTTACAGAGGGGTGACACTGAAGCTTTCTTT
>TRBD2|TRBJ2-7|TRBV11-2|.
CASSLATGGPAEQYF
TGTGCCAGCAGCTTAGCTACGGGAGGGCCAGCTGAGCAGTACTTC
>TRBD2|TRBJ2-7|TRBV4-2|.
CASSPRTSGGYEQYF
TGTGCCAGCAGCCCCCGGACTAGCGGGGGCTACGAGCAGTACTTC
>.|TRBJ1-5|TRBV5-1|few
CASSVTQGDWSGNQPQHF
TGCGCCAGCAGCGTAACTCAGGGTGATTGGTCGGGCAATCAGCCCCAGCATTTT
>TRBD1|TRBJ2-1|TRBV2|.
CASSKGLSTGEQFF
TGTGCCAGCAGTAAGGGGCTCTCGACAGGGGAGCAGTTCTTC
>.|TRBJ1-1|TRBV29-1|.
CSVEVSFDTEAFF
TGCAGCGTTGAAGTCAGTTTTGACACTGAAGCTTTCTTT
>.|TRBJ2-1|TRBV20-1|few
CSASRDRNNEQFF
TGCAGTGCTAGTCGGGACCGAAACAATGAGCAGTTCTTC
>.|TRBJ1-2|TRBV12-3/TRBV12-4|many
CASSLQGFYGYTF
TGTGCCAGCAGTTTACAGGGGTTCTATGGCTACACCTTC
>.|TRBJ2-2|TRBV12-3/TRBV12-4|many
CASSLLTNTGELFF
TGTGCCAGCAGTTTACTAACGAACACCGGGGAGCTGTTTTTT
>TRBD1|TRBJ1-1|TRBV7-8|.
CASSTQGASAFF
TGTGCCAGCAGCACACAGGGGGCGTCTGCTTTCTTT
>.|TRBJ2-3|TRBV10-3|.
CAIGVTDTQYF
TGTGCCATCGGGGTTACAGATACGCAGTATTTT
>.|TRBJ2-7|TRBV28|few
CASKYQISYEQYF
TGTGCCAGCAAGTATCAGATCTCCTACGAGCAGTACTTC
>.|TRBJ1-2|TRBV28|.
CASSLYREVFTF
TGTGCCAGCAGTTTATACAGGGAAGTTTTCACCTTC
>.|TRBJ2-1|TRBV5-5|.
CASSPGRGAYNEQFF
TGTGCCAGCAGCCCTGGCCGGGGGGCATACAATGAGCAGTTCTTC
>TRBD1|TRBJ1-2|TRBV20-1|few
CSARYQGVMGGYTF
TGCAGTGCTAGATATCAGGGGGTTATGGGGGGCTACACCTTC
>.|TRBJ2-3|TRBV5-1|.
CASSSGQDYTDTQYF
TGCGCCAGCAGCTCCGGACAGGACTACACAGATACGCAGTATTTT
>.|TRBJ1-3|TRBV5-6|few
CASSFLGLSSGNTIYF
TGTGCCAGCAGCTTTCTCGGGTTAAGCTCTGGAAACACCATATATTTT
>TRBD2|TRBJ2-4|TRBV7-9|.
CASSLIAGAAKNIQYF
TGTGCCAGCAGCTTGATAGCGGGAGCGGCCAAAAACATTCAGTACTTC